This T cell receptor beta chain was documented in a study of blood T cells in healthy people across ages. Regarding this clonotype: The antigen is unknown.

A sample-barcoded 5' primer and a J-beta primer mix were used in a second PCR of roughly 6 to 12 cycles. The yield of each sample was at least 2.5 million CDR3-containing paired-end reads. TCRdb re-derived calls from the 5' RACE reads in MiXCR, one entry per CDR3 protein. Counted here are about 760,000 distinct CDR3 sequences, more than 50% occurring once; the ten biggest clones make up under 30%. Findings and limits, study-wide: The unknown donor CMV status may have confounded expanded clonotype changes. The study found TCR beta diversity correlated strongly with naive T cell percentage.

Germline CDR1 is SGHRS and CDR2 is YFSETQ. The V and J ends lost 0 bases and 6 bases, in that order; junction bases with no gene match: 3. This CDR3 is 16 amino acids long. The gene calls are TRBV5-1 and TRBJ2-1; 13 bases map to TRBD2. The sample comprised blood. The sequence was obtained from a middle-aged man in good health. This CDR3 reads CASSLGGTSGVNEQFF. As DNA, the CDR3 is TGCGCCAGCAGCTTGGGTGGGACTAGCGGGGTCAATGAGCAGTTCTTC.